This TCR beta chain was documented in a study of blood T cells in healthy people across ages. The study's findings and limits: In long-lived donors, naive CD4+ cell counts and diversity exceeded those of aged donors.

With a J-beta primer mix and a sample-barcoded 5' primer, a second PCR ran roughly 7 to 11 cycles. Via MiXCR, TCRdb re-called the 5' RACE reads, giving one row per CDR3 protein. Here the sample spans over 1,500,000 distinct CDR3 sequences, around half being singletons. Germline loops: CDR1 MNHEY, CDR2 SVGEGT. The CDR3 is 11 amino acids. This clonotype was seen only once. The target antigen is unknown. Caucasian individuals from Russia who were healthy and aged 6 to 90 acted as donors. Peripheral blood was drawn, approximately 9.7 milliliters per donor. Extracted total RNA amounted to at least 5.5 micrograms for each sample.

This sequence was found in a woman in her thirties or forties in good health. Sequencing used blood. The rearrangement uses TRBV6-2 or TRBV6-3 and TRBJ2-7; D may be TRBD2 (5 bases). TRBJ2-1 matches the DNA end more closely, so the J call is doubtful. CDR3 DNA: TGTGCCAGCACCAGTACTAGACAGCAGTTCTTC. Residues: CASTSTRQQFF.